The 32 T cell receptor beta chains listed next were all sequenced from one sample in a study of T cell repertoires in cytomegalovirus infection. TCRdb reprocessed the reads via MiXCR and lists one record per CDR3 protein. The sample holds some 590,000 distinct CDR3 sequences, 40% seen once. The antigens for these receptors are not known. The sequences come from cultured PBMCs, collected from culture after CMV antigen stimulation. All receptors come from a human donor in good health (CMV status not recorded). Some clones in this sample may be carry-over from other donors' samples.

This clonotype has a handful of counts. The rearrangement uses TRBV19 and TRBJ1-1; D perhaps matches TRBD1 (6 bases). V was pared by 6 bases and J by 4 bases, with 21 bases between. Germline CDR1 is LNHDA and CDR2 is SQIVND (reference sequence). The CDR3 length is 16 residues. Here the CDR3 DNA reads TGTGCCAGTAGGGACAATTGGGGGGCTTGGAGCACTGAAGCTTTCTTT. This encodes CASRDNWGAWSTEAFF.

J is TRBJ2-1 and V is TRBV11-3, with TRBD2 as a possible D gene (5 bases). The CDR3 contains 17 residues. Trimming left V 1 base short and J 3 bases short, with 16 bases between. CDR1 and CDR2 (germline): SGHNT, YENEEA. Here the CDR3 DNA reads TGTGCCAGCAGCTTAGGAGCTGGCGTCGGGGACTACAATGAGCAGTTCTTC. Translation gives CASSLGAGVGDYNEQFF.

The gene calls are TRBV2 and TRBJ2-1, with a tentative D call TRBD1 (6 bases). Germline values: CDR1 SNHLY, CDR2 FYNNEI. There are 13 residues in the CDR3. Trimming took off 4 bases at V and 7 bases at J, with 11 bases between the two ends. The CDR3 sequence is CASSVDRGNEQFF. CDR3 nucleotides: TGTGCCAGCAGTGTCGATAGGGGGAATGAGCAGTTCTTC.

This clonotype was observed once. It may be a read error: a sequence one base away is much more abundant. V and J are TRBV19 and TRBJ1-6; the D is unclear. Trimming stripped 0 bases from V and 14 bases from J, with 17 bases between. Germline V gene sequence: CDR1 LNHDA, CDR2 SQIVND (reference sequence). CDR3 size: 15 residues. The CDR3 DNA sequence: TGTGCCAGTAGTATAGAACTAAGCGGACGGTCATCCCTCCACTTT. It specifies CASSIELSGRSSLHF.

This chain connects TRBV19 to TRBJ2-3, with TRBD2 matching 8 bases. Germline CDR1 reads LNHDA; CDR2 reads SQIVND (reference sequence). Trimming removed 8 bases from V and 9 bases from J; junction bases left unmatched: 7. This CDR3 is built from 12 residues. The CDR3 nucleotides read TGTGCCAGTCTGGGCGGGGGGCGGACGCAGTATTTT. Residues: CASLGGGRTQYF.

V usage is TRBV12-3 or TRBV12-4 and J usage is TRBJ2-1; 9 bases match TRBD1. With 3 bases clipped from V and 7 bases from J, the junction kept 7 bases outside the gene matches. This CDR3 has 15 residues. The CDR3 DNA reads TGTGCCAGCAGTTTCGTGGCGGGACAGGGTAATGAGCAGTTCTTC. Translation gives CASSFVAGQGNEQFF.

V and J are TRBV7-2 and TRBJ2-7; D unresolved. CDR1 and CDR2 (germline): SGHTA, FQGNSA. The CDR3 loop spans 11 amino acids. With 3 bases removed from V and 5 bases from J, the gap between germline ends came to 5 bases. Here the CDR3 reads CASSLANEQYF. The CDR3 DNA reads as TGTGCCAGCAGCTTGGCAAACGAGCAGTACTTC. Full variable domain (rest looked up from reference TRBV7-2 and TRBJ2-7): GAGVSQSPSNKVTEKGKDVELRCDPISGHTALYWYRQSLGQGLEFLIYFQGNSAPDKSGLPSDRFSAERTGGSVSTLTIQRTQQEDSAVYLCASSLANEQYFGPGTRLTVT.

CDR3 DNA: TGTGCCAGCAGCAAGGGACAGTCCTACGAGCAGTACTTC. It is translated as CASSKGQSYEQYF. The J gene is TRBJ2-7, the V gene TRBV27, with 7 bases that match TRBD1. The CDR3 spans 13 residues. Germline V gene data show CDR1 as MNHEY and CDR2 as SMNVEV (reference sequence). The V segment lost 6 bases and the J segment 1 base; nucleotides outside the gene matches: 3.

The chain joins TRBV7-2 to TRBJ1-1; no definite D call. CDR3 length: 15 amino acids. The germline V gene has CDR1 SGHTA and CDR2 FQGNSA. Trimming stripped 1 base from V and 0 bases from J, with 9 bases between. The DNA of the CDR3 is TGTGCCAGCAGCTTAGAGGTAGGGTTGAACACTGAAGCTTTCTTT. It encodes CASSLEVGLNTEAFF.

The rearrangement uses TRBV14 and TRBJ2-5; 13 bases are shared with TRBD2. From germline, CDR1 is SGHDN and CDR2 FVKESK. J gave up 5 bases and V 4 bases, and 4 bases lay outside the gene matches. CDR3 length: 15 amino acids. CDR3 bases: TGTGCCAGCAGCCCACTAGCGGGAGGGCTCGAGACCCAGTACTTC. Protein: CASSPLAGGLETQYF.

The sample holds many counts of this clonotype. The chain is built from TRBV10-3 and TRBJ2-7; D not certain. CDR3 length: 15 amino acids. Germline-derived CDR1 and CDR2 are ENHRY and SYGVKD. The V gene lost 2 bases and the J gene lost 0 bases, with 11 bases spanning the gap. CDR3 sequence reads: CAISEGKPDSYEQYF. CDR3 bases: TGTGCCATCAGTGAGGGGAAGCCTGACTCCTACGAGCAGTACTTC.

CDR3 in amino acids: CASTDGQGEWQPQHF. CDR3 nucleotides: TGTGCCAGCACCGATGGACAGGGGGAGTGGCAGCCCCAGCATTTT. The V gene is TRBV6-2 or TRBV6-3, the J gene TRBJ1-5; 10 bases fit TRBD1. Germline values: CDR1 MNHEY, CDR2 SVGEGT. This CDR3 comprises 15 residues. The J segment lost 7 bases and the V segment lost 7 bases, leaving 10 bases of the junction unmatched.

The gene calls are TRBV7-8 and TRBJ1-3; D is unresolved. V was trimmed by 2 bases and J by 0 bases, leaving 11 bases between them. CDR3 length: 16 amino acids. Germline V gives CDR1 SGHVS, CDR2 FQNEAQ. The CDR3 DNA reads as TGTGCCAGCAGCTTATGGGTCGGAACCTCTGGAAACACCATATATTTT. It encodes CASSLWVGTSGNTIYF. The whole variable domain, filled in from reference TRBV7-8 and TRBJ1-3, reads GAGVSQSPRYKVAKRGQDVALRCDPISGHVSLFWYQQALGQGPEFLTYFQNEAQLDKSGLPSDRFFAERPEGSVSTLKIQRTQQEDSAVYLCASSLWVGTSGNTIYFGEGSWLTVV.

This clonotype was seen a single time. The chain joins TRBV20-1 to TRBJ2-1, with 13 bases aligning to TRBD2. Germline V CDR1 and CDR2: DFQATT, SNEGSKA (reference sequence). Germline trimming cut 5 bases from V and 0 bases from J; bases unmatched to any gene: 7. This CDR3 has 17 amino acids. CDR3 nucleotides: TGCAGTGCTCGGACTAGCGGGGGCCCGAGCTCCTACAATGAGCAGTTCTTC. Translated: CSARTSGGPSSYNEQFF.

The table lists this clonotype with a few counts. V gene TRBV6-6 combines with J gene TRBJ1-1; 8 nucleotides agree with TRBD1. The CDR3 sequence is 17 residues long. With V trimmed by 6 bases and J by 1 base, 13 bases remained unmatched. Germline loops: CDR1 MNHNY, CDR2 SVGAGI (reference sequence). This chain's CDR3 is CASRTGAIRYGNTEAFF. DNA for the CDR3: TGTGCCAGCAGGACAGGGGCGATCCGATACGGGAACACTGAAGCTTTCTTT.

This chain uses TRBV7-2 with TRBJ2-3; 8 bases are a match to TRBD1. Trimming cost V 5 bases and J 5 bases; bases outside gene matches: 9. The CDR3 loop spans 15 amino acids. Germline CDR1 reads SGHTA; CDR2 reads FQGNSA. The CDR3, as DNA: TGTGCCAGCAGCAAACAGAGACAGGGGAAAGATACGCAGTATTTT. Translating it yields CASSKQRQGKDTQYF. Filled out from reference TRBV7-2 and TRBJ2-3, the complete variable domain reads GAGVSQSPSNKVTEKGKDVELRCDPISGHTALYWYRQSLGQGLEFLIYFQGNSAPDKSGLPSDRFSAERTGGSVSTLTIQRTQQEDSAVYLCASSKQRQGKDTQYFGPGTRLTVL.

The count of this clonotype is one. V gene TRBV30 combines with J gene TRBJ2-1, with D perhaps assigned TRBD1 or TRBD2 (5 bases each). The length of the CDR3 is 12 residues. With 1 base removed from V and 7 bases from J, the gap between germline ends came to 8 bases. Germline-derived CDR1 and CDR2 are GTSNPN and SVGIG (reference sequence). The CDR3 is CAWSGGWNEQFF. The CDR3 region has the DNA TGTGCCTGGAGTGGGGGGTGGAATGAGCAGTTCTTC.

The chain employs TRBV6-2 or TRBV6-3 and TRBJ2-2; D not resolved. Germline assignment: CDR1 MNHEY and CDR2 SVGEGT. This CDR3 has 15 residues. V lost 3 bases and J 2 bases, leaving 10 bases between the germline ends. The CDR3 sequence is CASSYLGINTGELFF. The CDR3 nucleotides read TGTGCCAGCAGTTATTTGGGGATTAACACCGGGGAGCTGTTTTTT.

This sequence joins TRBV4-1 and TRBJ1-1; D gene uncertain. V shed 0 bases and J shed 1 base, with 9 bases lying between them. Germline CDR1 is MGHRA and CDR2 is YSYEKL. CDR3 length: 15 amino acids. The chain's CDR3 is CASSQDSDPNTEAFF. The DNA of the CDR3 is TGCGCCAGCAGCCAAGATTCGGACCCGAACACTGAAGCTTTCTTT.

This clonotype was counted a few times. The chain joins TRBV7-8 to TRBJ1-5; weak D call: TRBD1 (5 bases). The CDR3 has 15 amino acids. Germline V gene data show CDR1 as SGHVS and CDR2 as FQNEAQ. Trimming stripped 5 bases from V and 3 bases from J, with 14 bases between. CDR3 sequence reads: CASSLWQGNNQPQHF. CDR3 bases: TGTGCCAGCAGCCTCTGGCAGGGAAACAATCAGCCCCAGCATTTT.

The chain links TRBV10-3 to TRBJ2-7, with D tentatively TRBD2 (5 bases). The V gene lost 5 bases and the J gene lost 5 bases, with 13 bases spanning the gap. Germline V lookup: CDR1 ENHRY, CDR2 SYGVKD. The CDR3 is 13 residues long. The CDR3 DNA sequence: TGTGCCATCAGTCGGGAATCTCGGAACGAGCAGTACTTC. It specifies CAISRESRNEQYF.

This sequence joins TRBV7-2 and TRBJ2-4; 7 positions agree with TRBD2. CDR3 size: 15 residues. Germline CDR1 is SGHTA and CDR2 is FQGNSA. J lost 6 bases, V lost 2 bases, and 7 bases had no gene match. The DNA of the CDR3 is TGTGCCAGCAGCTTAACCGGGACTAATATAAACATTCAGTACTTC. Protein product: CASSLTGTNINIQYF.

This chain connects TRBV6-6 to TRBJ2-3; the D gene could be TRBD1 or TRBD2 (7 bases each). V was trimmed by 10 bases and J by 1 base, leaving 12 bases between them. Germline CDR1 and CDR2: MNHNY and SVGAGI (reference sequence). The CDR3 consists of 13 residues. CDR3: CATRGGRTDTQYF. Here the CDR3 DNA reads TGTGCCACCAGGGGGGGCCGCACAGATACGCAGTATTTT.

There are a few counts of this clonotype. The chain links TRBV7-8 to TRBJ2-7; 8 nucleotides line up with TRBD1. After removal of 5 bases from V and 3 bases from J, the junction contained 6 bases not matched to a gene. The germline V gene encodes CDR1 SGHVS and CDR2 FQNEAQ. CDR3 length: 14 amino acids. The CDR3 spells CASSPTGQGYEQYF. The CDR3, as DNA: TGTGCCAGCAGCCCCACCGGACAGGGCTACGAGCAGTACTTC.

V gene TRBV7-2 combines with J gene TRBJ2-1; possible D gene TRBD2, 5 bases. The V gene's germline CDR1 is SGHTA and CDR2 FQGNSA. V lost 5 bases, J lost 5 bases, and 10 bases lay in between. The CDR3 consists of 13 residues. The CDR3 nucleotides read TGTGCCAGCAGCCGGGGTTGGAACAATGAGCAGTTCTTC. Amino acids: CASSRGWNNEQFF.

The V gene is TRBV20-1, the J gene TRBJ1-1; TRBD1 aligns across 7 bases. Germline lookup yields CDR1 DFQATT and CDR2 SNEGSKA (reference sequence). The ends lost 3 bases at V and 0 bases at J; junction bases unmatched: 7. The CDR3 length is 15 residues. Written as DNA, the CDR3 is TGCAGTGCTAGGATTCGCAGGGGGATGAACACTGAAGCTTTCTTT. Translating gives CSARIRRGMNTEAFF.

The J gene is TRBJ1-2, the V gene TRBV10-3; 9 bases are a match to TRBD1. The CDR3 length is 19 residues. Germline V gene data show CDR1 as ENHRY and CDR2 as SYGVKD. V lost 6 bases and J lost 3; bases outside the gene matches: 20. Written as DNA, the CDR3 is TGTGCCATCAGACAATATACCTTGGGACAGGGTTCGGTTGACTATGGCTACACCTTC. This gives the protein CAIRQYTLGQGSVDYGYTF.

V usage is TRBV9 and J usage is TRBJ2-5; TRBD1 agrees at 7 bases. The CDR3 is 14 amino acids. The junction had 4 bases not matched to a gene; V was cut back by 2 bases and J by 3 bases. Germline lookup yields CDR1 SGDLS and CDR2 YYNGEE. The chain's CDR3 is CASSVGTEEETQYF. In DNA, the CDR3 is TGTGCCAGCAGCGTCGGGACAGAAGAAGAGACCCAGTACTTC.

The chain carries TRBV7-6 and TRBJ1-1; possibly TRBD1 for D (6 bases). Germline V gives CDR1 SGHVS, CDR2 FNYEAQ. V was trimmed by 4 bases and J by 6 bases, leaving 18 bases between them. The CDR3 contains 15 residues. CDR3 sequence: CASSSQGGGEAEAFF. The CDR3 nucleotides read TGTGCCAGCAGCTCACAGGGCGGTGGGGAGGCTGAAGCTTTCTTT.

This clonotype was counted at least ten times. The chain links TRBV7-9 to TRBJ2-1; D not resolved. This CDR3 comprises 12 residues. V gave up 2 bases and J gave up 6 bases, with 5 bases separating them. Per the germline V gene, CDR1 is SEHNR and CDR2 is FQNEAQ (reference sequence). CDR3 amino acids: CASSLIRNEQFF. CDR3 sequence (DNA): TGTGCCAGCAGCTTAATTCGCAATGAGCAGTTCTTC.

This rearrangement joins TRBV6-8 to TRBJ2-2, with D unclear. CDR1 is MNHGY, CDR2 SAAAGT, per germline. CDR3 length: 13 amino acids. Trimming stripped 2 bases from V and 6 bases from J, with 7 bases between. DNA of the CDR3: TGTGCCAGCAGTTACCAACAAGCCGGGGAGCTGTTTTTT. Its protein is CASSYQQAGELFF.

The chain couples TRBV19 to TRBJ2-5, with D maybe TRBD2 (5 bases). Trimming took off 7 bases at V and 3 bases at J, with 9 bases between the two ends. This CDR3 has 12 amino acids. CDR1 is LNHDA and CDR2 is SQIVND in the germline V gene (reference sequence). CDR3 bases: TGTGCCAGTAACGGGCGGGAAGAGACCCAGTACTTC. Translated: CASNGREETQYF.